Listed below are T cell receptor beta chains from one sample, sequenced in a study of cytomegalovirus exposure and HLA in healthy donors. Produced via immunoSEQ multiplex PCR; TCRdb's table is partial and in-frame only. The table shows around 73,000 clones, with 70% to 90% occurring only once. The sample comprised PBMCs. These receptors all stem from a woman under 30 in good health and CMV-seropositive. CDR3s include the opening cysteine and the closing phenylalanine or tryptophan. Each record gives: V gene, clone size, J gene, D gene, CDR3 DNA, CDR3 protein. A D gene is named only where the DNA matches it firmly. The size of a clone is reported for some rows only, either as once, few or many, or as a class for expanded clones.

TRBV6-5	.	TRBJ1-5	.	TGTGCCAGCAGCTCAGGGAATAGCAATCAGCCCCAGCATTTT	CASSSGNSNQPQHF
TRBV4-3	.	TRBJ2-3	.	TGCGCCAGCAGCCAAGTAGATTCGAGTACAGAAGATACGCAGTATTTT	CASSQVDSSTEDTQYF
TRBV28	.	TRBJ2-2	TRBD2	TGTGCCAGCAGACGGACTAGCGGGAGTCCCGGGGAGCTGTTTTTT	CASRRTSGSPGELFF
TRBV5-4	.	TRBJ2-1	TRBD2	TGTGCCAGCAGCTTGAATAGCGGGTCCTACAATGAGCAGTTCTTC	CASSLNSGSYNEQFF
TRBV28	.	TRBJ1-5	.	TGTGCCAGCAGTTTAGAGGACACCTTCAATCAGCCCCAGCATTTT	CASSLEDTFNQPQHF
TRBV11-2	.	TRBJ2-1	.	TGTGCCAGCAGCTTAGATCTGGAATCGGGTTACAATGAGCAGTTCTTC	CASSLDLESGYNEQFF
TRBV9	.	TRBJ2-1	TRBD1	TGTGCCAGCAGCATCGGGACAGGGACGGGTGAGCAGTTCTTC	CASSIGTGTGEQFF
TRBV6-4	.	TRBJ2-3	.	TGTGCCAGCAGTGAAGGACAGAGCACAGATACGCAGTATTTT	CASSEGQSTDTQYF
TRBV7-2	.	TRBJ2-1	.	TGTGCCAGCAGACCCCAATCTCAGAATGAGCAGTTCTTC	CASRPQSQNEQFF
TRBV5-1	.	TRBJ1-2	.	TGCGCCAGCACGACAGGATCATACTATGGCTACACCTTC	CASTTGSYYGYTF
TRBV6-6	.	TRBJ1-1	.	TGTGCCAGCAGTTACGGCGCAGGATCCACTGAAGCTTTCTTT	CASSYGAGSTEAFF
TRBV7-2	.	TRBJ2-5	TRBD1	TGTGCCAGCAGCTTAGTTGGCGGACAGGGTGAAGAGACCCAGTACTTC	CASSLVGGQGEETQYF
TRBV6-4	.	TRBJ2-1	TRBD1	TGTGCCAGCAGCCCAGGGGGTGGCTCCTACAATGAGCAGTTCTTC	CASSPGGGSYNEQFF
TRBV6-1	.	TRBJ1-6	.	TGTGCCAGCAGTGAAGCCGTAGGGCAGGGACTCTCACCCCTCCACTTT	CASSEAVGQGLSPLHF
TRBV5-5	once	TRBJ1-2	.	TGTGCCAGCAGCTTGGGACACCTATCTAACTATGGCTACACCTTC	CASSLGHLSNYGYTF
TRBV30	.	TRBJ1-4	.	TGTGCCTGGAGTGTACAAACAGGGTGGGGTGAAAAACTGTTTTTT	CAWSVQTGWGEKLFF
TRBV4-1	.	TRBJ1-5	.	TGCGCCAGCAGCGGGCCCAGCAATCAGCCCCAGCATTTT	CASSGPSNQPQHF
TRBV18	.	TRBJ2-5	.	TGTGCCAGCTCACCCGACACTCTACAAGAGACCCAGTACTTC	CASSPDTLQETQYF
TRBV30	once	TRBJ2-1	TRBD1	TGTGCCTGGAGTGCCAGGGGACAGGGGATATACAATGAGCAGTTCTTC	CAWSARGQGIYNEQFF
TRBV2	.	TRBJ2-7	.	TGTGCCAGCAGCATTGGACAAAGCTACGAGCAGTACTTC	CASSIGQSYEQYF
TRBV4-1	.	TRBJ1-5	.	TGCGCCAGCAGCCAAACCGGGACATATAGCAATCAGCCCCAGCATTTT	CASSQTGTYSNQPQHF
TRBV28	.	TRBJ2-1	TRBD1	TGTGCCAGCAGTCCAACCGTGGCAGGGGGAAGGGGTGAGCAGTTCTTC	CASSPTVAGGRGEQFF
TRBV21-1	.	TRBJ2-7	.	TGTGCCAGCAGGGCGACAGGGTTCTCCTACGAGCAGTACTTC	CASRATGFSYEQYF
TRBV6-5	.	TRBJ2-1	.	TGTGCCAGCAGTCGTCAGGGCACCTACAATGAGCAGTTCTTC	CASSRQGTYNEQFF
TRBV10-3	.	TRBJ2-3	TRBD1	TGTGCCATCAGTGGGGGAAGACAGGGGGCAACAGATACGCAGTATTTT	CAISGGRQGATDTQYF
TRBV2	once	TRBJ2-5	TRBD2	TGTGCCAGCAGGCCCACTAGCGGCCTTCAAGAGACCCAGTACTTC	CASRPTSGLQETQYF
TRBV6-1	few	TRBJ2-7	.	TGTGCCAGCACCTTGACAGCTACCTCCTACGAGCAGTACTTC	CASTLTATSYEQYF
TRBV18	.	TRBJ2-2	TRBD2	TGTGCCAGCTCACCACCGCGGGGGGGCCGAACCGGGGAGCTGTTTTTT	CASSPPRGGRTGELFF
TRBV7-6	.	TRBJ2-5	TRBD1	TGTGCCAGCAGCTTAGCGACAGGGCTCAGGGAGACCCAGTACTTC	CASSLATGLRETQYF
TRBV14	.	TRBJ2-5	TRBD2	TGTGCCAGCAGCCAAGGGACTAGCGGGAACCCTCTCCAAGAGACCCAGTACTTC	CASSQGTSGNPLQETQYF
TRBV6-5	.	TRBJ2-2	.	TGTGCCAGCAGCGTACTAGCTGCGAACACCGGGGAGCTGTTTTTT	CASSVLAANTGELFF
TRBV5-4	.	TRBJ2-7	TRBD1	TGTGCCAGCAGCTTGGCCACAGGGGGCCAGGACGAGCAGTACTTC	CASSLATGGQDEQYF
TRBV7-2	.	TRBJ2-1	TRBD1	TGTGCCAGCGGGGACAGTACCTACAATGAGCAGTTCTTC	CASGDSTYNEQFF
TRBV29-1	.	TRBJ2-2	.	TGCAGCGTTGGGCTAGGGGCCACCGGGGAGCTGTTTTTT	CSVGLGATGELFF
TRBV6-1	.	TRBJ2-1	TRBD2	TGTGCCAGCGGGGGGAGGGGTTTAGGCAATGAGCAGTTCTTC	CASGGRGLGNEQFF
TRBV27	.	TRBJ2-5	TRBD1	TGTGCCAGCAGTCAGTACAGGGGCCTCATGCAGACCCAGTACTTC	CASSQYRGLMQTQYF
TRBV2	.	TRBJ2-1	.	TGTGCCAGCAGTGACCCGGGATACAATGAGCAGTTCTTC	CASSDPGYNEQFF
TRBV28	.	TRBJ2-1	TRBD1	TGTGCCAGCAGTCTCCCGGTCCAGGGGGCCGGTGAGCAGTTCTTC	CASSLPVQGAGEQFF
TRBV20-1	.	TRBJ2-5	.	TGCAGCCCCGGACAGTCGGAGACCCAGTACTTC	CSPGQSETQYF
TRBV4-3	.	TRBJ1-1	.	TGCGCCAGCAGCCAAGATAAGAGGTCGGAAGCTTTCTTT	CASSQDKRSEAFF
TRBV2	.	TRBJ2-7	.	TGTGCCAGCAGGGCCGGACACACAGTCTCCTACGAGCAGTACTTC	CASRAGHTVSYEQYF
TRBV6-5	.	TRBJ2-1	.	TGTGCCAGCAGTTACCAAGGGAGTGGGAACAATGAGCAGTTCTTC	CASSYQGSGNNEQFF